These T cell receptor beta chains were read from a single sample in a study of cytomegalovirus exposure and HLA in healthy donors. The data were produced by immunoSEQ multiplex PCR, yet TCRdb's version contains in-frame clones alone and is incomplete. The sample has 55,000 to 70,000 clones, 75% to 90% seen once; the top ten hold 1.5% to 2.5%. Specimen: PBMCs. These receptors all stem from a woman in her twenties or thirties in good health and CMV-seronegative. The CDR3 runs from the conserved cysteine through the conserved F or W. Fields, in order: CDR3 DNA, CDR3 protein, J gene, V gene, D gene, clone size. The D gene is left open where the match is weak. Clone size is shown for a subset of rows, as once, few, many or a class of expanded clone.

DNA: TGTGCCTGGATCCCGACAGGGAAGAACACTGAAGCTTTCTTT
CDR3: CAWIPTGKNTEAFF
J: TRBJ1-1
V: TRBV30
D: TRBD1
size: few

DNA: TGTGCCAGTAGTAGCGACAGGGAAATCAACTATGGCTACACCTTC
CDR3: CASSSDREINYGYTF
J: TRBJ1-2
V: TRBV19
D: TRBD1
size: few

DNA: TGTGCCAGCAGCTCTTCAGGGGGCCCCACAGATACGCAGTATTTT
CDR3: CASSSSGGPTDTQYF
J: TRBJ2-3
V: TRBV5-6
D: TRBD1
size: .

DNA: TGCGCCAGCAGCCAAGGATGGGACAGGGAAAGGGACACCATATATTTT
CDR3: CASSQGWDRERDTIYF
J: TRBJ1-3
V: TRBV4-3
D: TRBD1
size: few

DNA: TGTGCCAGTAGTATGCTGGAGGGGACTGGAAACACCATATATTTT
CDR3: CASSMLEGTGNTIYF
J: TRBJ1-3
V: TRBV19
D: .
size: .

DNA: TGTGCCAGCAGTTGGGGACAGGGCAACTCTGGGGCCAACGTCCTGACTTTC
CDR3: CASSWGQGNSGANVLTF
J: TRBJ2-6
V: TRBV27
D: TRBD1
size: once

DNA: TGCAGCGTTTCGGAGACCCAGTACTTC
CDR3: CSVSETQYF
J: TRBJ2-5
V: TRBV29-1
D: .
size: .

DNA: TGTGCCAGCAGTTTATCCAGCTACGAGCAGTACTTC
CDR3: CASSLSSYEQYF
J: TRBJ2-7
V: TRBV28
D: .
size: .

DNA: TGTGCCAGCAGCTTGGACAGAAATCAGCCCCAGCATTTT
CDR3: CASSLDRNQPQHF
J: TRBJ1-5
V: TRBV5-4
D: .
size: .

DNA: TGCGCCAGCAGCTTAGGAGGGACTCCATACGAGCAGTACTTC
CDR3: CASSLGGTPYEQYF
J: TRBJ2-7
V: TRBV5-1
D: .
size: once

DNA: TGTGCCAGCAGTTCGACTAGCTCCCCCGAGCAGTACTTC
CDR3: CASSSTSSPEQYF
J: TRBJ2-7
V: TRBV28
D: TRBD2
size: .

DNA: TGTGCCAGCAGCTTAGGACAGAATAACTATGGCTACACCTTC
CDR3: CASSLGQNNYGYTF
J: TRBJ1-2
V: TRBV7-9
D: .
size: .

DNA: TGTGCCATCAGTGTGGGAGCACTAGAGACCCAGTACTTC
CDR3: CAISVGALETQYF
J: TRBJ2-5
V: TRBV10-3
D: .
size: .

DNA: TGTGCCAGCAGCTTAGGTAGCGGGAGAGCCCACGAGCAGTACTTC
CDR3: CASSLGSGRAHEQYF
J: TRBJ2-7
V: TRBV7-6
D: TRBD2
size: .

DNA: TGTGCCAGCAGCCTCGCGATCGCGAACACCGGGGAGCTGTTTTTT
CDR3: CASSLAIANTGELFF
J: TRBJ2-2
V: TRBV7-3
D: .
size: .

DNA: TGTGCCAGCAGTTCGTCAGGGGCGGGTGGTCAAGAGACCCAGTACTTC
CDR3: CASSSSGAGGQETQYF
J: TRBJ2-5
V: TRBV27
D: .
size: .

DNA: TGCGCCAGCAGCTCTGGGGGGACAGGGCTCTACGAGCAGTACTTC
CDR3: CASSSGGTGLYEQYF
J: TRBJ2-7
V: TRBV5-1
D: TRBD1
size: .

DNA: TGTGCCAGCACCAAAGTAGCGGGACTCACAGATACGCAGTATTTT
CDR3: CASTKVAGLTDTQYF
J: TRBJ2-3
V: TRBV11-3
D: TRBD2
size: .

DNA: TGTGCCAGCAGCTCATCCGGGACAGGGAAGGTCGAGCAGTACTTC
CDR3: CASSSSGTGKVEQYF
J: TRBJ2-7
V: TRBV5-4
D: TRBD1
size: .

DNA: TGTGCCAGCAGTCACGGACTAGGCGGCGAGCAGTACTTC
CDR3: CASSHGLGGEQYF
J: TRBJ2-7
V: TRBV5-6
D: TRBD2
size: .

DNA: TGTGCCAGCAGTTCGCACAGGGGGAAGTACGAGCAGTACTTC
CDR3: CASSSHRGKYEQYF
J: TRBJ2-7
V: TRBV27
D: TRBD1
size: .

DNA: TGTGCCAGCAGTTACGGGGGGAGCAATCAGCCCCAGCATTTT
CDR3: CASSYGGSNQPQHF
J: TRBJ1-5
V: TRBV6-5
D: .
size: once

DNA: TGTGCCAGCAGCTTCCCGACTAGCGGGAGGGCCACCTACGAGCAGTACTTC
CDR3: CASSFPTSGRATYEQYF
J: TRBJ2-7
V: TRBV7-2
D: TRBD2
size: .

DNA: TGTGCCAGCAGCTTAGTCCCCACGACCAGTCGAGGGACAAGTAGTGGCTACACCTTC
CDR3: CASSLVPTTSRGTSSGYTF
J: TRBJ1-2
V: TRBV7-8
D: .
size: .

DNA: TGCAGCGTTGAAGTTTGGAGGGGGCACAAAGCTTTCTTT
CDR3: CSVEVWRGHKAFF
J: TRBJ1-1
V: TRBV29-1
D: TRBD1
size: .

DNA: TGTGCCAGCAGCTCACAACTAGTACCTCTCGAGCAGTACTTC
CDR3: CASSSQLVPLEQYF
J: TRBJ2-7
V: TRBV7-2
D: .
size: .

DNA: TGTGCCATCAGGGATTCGACAGTCGACTATGGCTACACCTTC
CDR3: CAIRDSTVDYGYTF
J: TRBJ1-2
V: TRBV10-3
D: .
size: few

DNA: TGTGCCAGCAGCTCTCCGGGTAGCGGGAGATCTACCGGGGAGCTGTTTTTT
CDR3: CASSSPGSGRSTGELFF
J: TRBJ2-2
V: TRBV11-3
D: TRBD2
size: .

DNA: TGTGCCAGCAGGGGGGACAGGGGGATCTACAATGAGCAGTTCTTC
CDR3: CASRGDRGIYNEQFF
J: TRBJ2-1
V: TRBV2
D: TRBD1
size: .

DNA: TGTGCCAGCAGTACCCAGACAGGGTGGGAGACCCAGTACTTC
CDR3: CASSTQTGWETQYF
J: TRBJ2-5
V: TRBV28
D: TRBD1
size: .

DNA: TGCGCCAGCAGCCCAGACAGGGGTGGCGGTCAGCCCCAGCATTTT
CDR3: CASSPDRGGGQPQHF
J: TRBJ1-5
V: TRBV5-1
D: TRBD1
size: once

DNA: TGTGCCATCAGCGTCGGACAGACCTACGAGCAGTACTTC
CDR3: CAISVGQTYEQYF
J: TRBJ2-7
V: TRBV10-3
D: .
size: .

DNA: TGTGCCAGTGGCGGCAGGATCGAGCGGTCCTACAATGAGCAGTTCTTC
CDR3: CASGGRIERSYNEQFF
J: TRBJ2-1
V: TRBV19
D: .
size: .

DNA: TGCGCCAGCAGCTGGGTTTACGGGATAAGTAGAGATACGCAGTATTTT
CDR3: CASSWVYGISRDTQYF
J: TRBJ2-3
V: TRBV5-1
D: .
size: .

DNA: TGTGCCAGCACAGGGGCCTACGAGCAGTACTTC
CDR3: CASTGAYEQYF
J: TRBJ2-7
V: TRBV2
D: .
size: .

DNA: TGTGCCACCACGGATGACAAGCGGGTTAATTCACCCCTCCACTTT
CDR3: CATTDDKRVNSPLHF
J: TRBJ1-6
V: TRBV19
D: .
size: .

DNA: TGCGCCAGCAGCTTTGGACAGGGCACAGATACGCAGTATTTT
CDR3: CASSFGQGTDTQYF
J: TRBJ2-3
V: TRBV5-1
D: TRBD1
size: .

DNA: TGTGCCAGCAGTGACTCGATGATTATTCGGAACGGAGGCGAGACCCAGTACTTC
CDR3: CASSDSMIIRNGGETQYF
J: TRBJ2-5
V: TRBV6-4
D: .
size: .

DNA: TGTGCCAGCAGTGGGGTCGGACTAGCGGCTGGCCATGAGCAGTTCTTC
CDR3: CASSGVGLAAGHEQFF
J: TRBJ2-1
V: TRBV25-1
D: TRBD2
size: .